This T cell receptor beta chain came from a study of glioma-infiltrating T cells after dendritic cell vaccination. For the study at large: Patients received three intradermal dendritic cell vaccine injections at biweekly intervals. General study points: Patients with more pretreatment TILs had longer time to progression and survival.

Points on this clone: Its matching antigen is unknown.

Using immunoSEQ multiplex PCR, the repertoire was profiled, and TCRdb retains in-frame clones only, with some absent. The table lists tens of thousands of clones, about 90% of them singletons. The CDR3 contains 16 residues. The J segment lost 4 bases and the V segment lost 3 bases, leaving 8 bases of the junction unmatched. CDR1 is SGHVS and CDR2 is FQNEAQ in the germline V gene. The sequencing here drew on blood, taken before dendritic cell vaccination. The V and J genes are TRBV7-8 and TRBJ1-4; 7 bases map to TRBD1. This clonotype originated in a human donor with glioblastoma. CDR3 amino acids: CASSFSTGQVNEKLFF. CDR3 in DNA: TGTGCCAGCAGCTTCTCGACCGGACAGGTTAATGAAAAACTGTTTTTT.